This TCR beta chain was found in a study of OX40 agonist ivuxolimab in advanced cancers. Background on the study: With a range of roughly 23 to 90, age averaged 60 years, and about 80% were male. Checkpoint inhibitors had been given previously to 35% to 50% of patients.

Germline V gene lookup returns CDR1 MNHNY and CDR2 SVGAGI (reference sequence). The CDR3 sequence is 15 residues long. In the case of this clone: Its antigen remains unknown. A far larger clone is one nucleotide away, so this likely arose from a read error.

The protocol was immunoSEQ multiplex PCR, while the TCRdb copy is restricted to in-frame clones and leaves out a portion. The data contain 7,900 or so clones, over 60% of them singletons. Findings and limits, study-wide: Antigen targets of the expanded peripheral T cells went undetermined.

The gene calls are TRBV6-6 and TRBJ2-3, with 14 nucleotides matching TRBD2. Sequences were derived from CD4+ or CD8+ T cells sorted from blood, sampled in a trial of the OX40 agonist ivuxolimab. The receptor comes from an adult with an advanced solid tumor such as melanoma, head and neck, liver or kidney cancer. The CDR3 DNA follows: TGTGCCAGCAGATCGTCGGGACTAGCGGGGGTTACGCGGTATTTT. Translating gives CASRSSGLAGVTRYF.